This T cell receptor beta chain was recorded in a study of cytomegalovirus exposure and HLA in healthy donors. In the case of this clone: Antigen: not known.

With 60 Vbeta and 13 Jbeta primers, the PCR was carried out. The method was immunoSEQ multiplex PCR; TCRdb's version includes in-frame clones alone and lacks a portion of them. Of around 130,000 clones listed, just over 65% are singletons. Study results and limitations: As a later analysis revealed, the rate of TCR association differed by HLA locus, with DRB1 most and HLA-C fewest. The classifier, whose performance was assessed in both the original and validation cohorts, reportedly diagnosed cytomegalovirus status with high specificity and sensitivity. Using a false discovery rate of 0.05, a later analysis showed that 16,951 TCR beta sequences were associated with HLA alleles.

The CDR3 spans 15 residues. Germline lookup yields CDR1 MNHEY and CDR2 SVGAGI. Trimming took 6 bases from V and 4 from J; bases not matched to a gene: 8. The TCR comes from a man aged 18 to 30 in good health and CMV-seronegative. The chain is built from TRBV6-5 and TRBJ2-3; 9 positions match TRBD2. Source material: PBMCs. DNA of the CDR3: TGTGCCAGCAGACAAGCGGGGGGCTGGGCAGATACGCAGTATTTT. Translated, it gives CASRQAGGWADTQYF.